The sample holds one count of the clone carrying this T cell receptor (beta chain). What it recognizes is unknown. TCR beta CDR3 regions were amplified from RNA transcripts. An initial round of RT-PCR targeting the TCR CDR3 relied on the HTBI primer set. In TCRdb, the multiplex PCR reads were re-called with MiXCR into one record per CDR3 protein. The sample holds about half a million distinct CDR3 sequences; 15% to 20% are singletons and the top ten take approximately 32%. The data belong to a study of T cells in Graves' hyperthyroidism and ophthalmopathy. The V gene end was trimmed by 4 bases and the J gene end by 5 bases; junction bases not matched to a gene: 22. This CDR3 has 20 amino acids. Germline CDR1 and CDR2: SGHRS and YFSETQ. General study points: Ophthalmopathy was separated from stable hyperthyroidism by a 13 V-J model. Blood also contained most expanded thyroid clonotypes above 0.001. With a median lead of around 6.7 months before onset, the model predicted ophthalmopathy.

Diagnoses rested on clinical symptoms, serum thyroxine and TRAb, thyroid ultrasound and orbital computed tomography. This rearrangement joins TRBV5-1 to TRBJ2-5; 11 bases are shared with TRBD1. This receptor was identified in a woman in her twenties or thirties with Graves' ophthalmopathy. Material for sequencing was blood. CDR3 protein: CASSATGTGGIGGRGETQYF. The CDR3 region has the DNA TGCGCCAGCAGCGCCACCGGGACAGGGGGTATCGGCGGGAGAGGGGAGACCCAGTACTTC.